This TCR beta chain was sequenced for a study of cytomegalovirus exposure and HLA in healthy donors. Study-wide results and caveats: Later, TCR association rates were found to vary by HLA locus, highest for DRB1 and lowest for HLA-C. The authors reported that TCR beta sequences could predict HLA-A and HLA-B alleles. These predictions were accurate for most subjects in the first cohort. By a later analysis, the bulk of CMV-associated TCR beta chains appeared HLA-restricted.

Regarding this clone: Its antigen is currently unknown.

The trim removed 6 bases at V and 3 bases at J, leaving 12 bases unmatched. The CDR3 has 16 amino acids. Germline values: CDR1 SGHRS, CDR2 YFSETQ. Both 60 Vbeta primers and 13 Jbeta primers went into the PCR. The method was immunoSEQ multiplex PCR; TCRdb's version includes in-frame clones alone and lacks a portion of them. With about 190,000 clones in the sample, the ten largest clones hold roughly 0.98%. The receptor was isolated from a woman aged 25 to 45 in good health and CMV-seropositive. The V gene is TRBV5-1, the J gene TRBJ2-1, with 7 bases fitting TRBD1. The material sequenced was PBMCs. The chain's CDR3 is CASKVGSGDSYNEQFF. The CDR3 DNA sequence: TGCGCCAGCAAGGTAGGCTCCGGGGACAGCTACAATGAGCAGTTCTTC. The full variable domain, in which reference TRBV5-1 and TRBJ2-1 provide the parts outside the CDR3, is KAGVTQTPRYLIKTRGQQVTLSCSPISGHRSVSWYQQTPGQGLQFLFEYFSETQRNKGNFPGRFSGRQFSNSRSEMNVSTLELGDSALYLCASKVGSGDSYNEQFFGPGTRLTVL.